One sample yielded the 14 T cell receptor beta chains listed below, sequenced in a study of T-cell memory formation after mild COVID-19. TCRdb used MiXCR to reprocess the 5' RACE reads, holding one entry per CDR3 protein. This sample carries 65,000 to 90,000 distinct CDR3 sequences, approximately 15% of them seen once, and the ten largest clones take about 33%. Sequenced: PBMCs or a T cell subset sorted from them (not recorded which). The receptors derive from an adult woman who had mild COVID-19 (a few samples of this study predate the infection). Cell type and time point are not known.

This chain links TRBV24-1 with TRBJ2-1, with D perhaps matching TRBD2 (6 bases). V gave up 0 bases and J gave up 9 bases, with 17 bases separating them. Germline V gene data show CDR1 as KGHDR and CDR2 as SFDVKD. CDR3 length: 16 amino acids. CDR3 loop: CATSDLPRLVPSEQFF. The CDR3 bases are TGTGCCACCAGTGATTTGCCCCGACTAGTCCCCAGTGAGCAGTTCTTC.

The V and J genes are TRBV6-5 and TRBJ2-5; D unresolved. CDR3 length: 14 residues. Trimming took off 5 bases at V and 5 bases at J, with 15 bases between the two ends. CDR1 is MNHEY, CDR2 SVGAGI, per germline. In DNA, the CDR3 is TGTGCCAGCAGTCCTCTAGTGGAGAGGGAGACCCAGTACTTC. Its translation is CASSPLVERETQYF.

The sample holds many counts of this clonotype. The V call is TRBV7-3, the J call TRBJ2-5; 9 bases are a match to TRBD1. The length of the CDR3 is 17 residues. J gave up 4 bases and V 5 bases, and 14 bases lay outside the gene matches. Germline lookup yields CDR1 SGHTA and CDR2 FQGTGA. CDR3 region: CASSPGGTHRGRETQYF. The DNA of the CDR3 is TGTGCCAGCAGCCCCGGGGGGACTCACAGGGGGCGAGAGACCCAGTACTTC.

Only a few counts were recorded for this clonotype. The V gene is TRBV27, the J gene TRBJ2-5; D is unresolved. The CDR3 contains 14 residues. Trimming pared 8 bases from V and 5 bases from J, leaving 18 bases between. Germline lookup yields CDR1 MNHEY and CDR2 SMNVEV (reference sequence). The DNA for the CDR3 is TGTGCCAGCGGCTACCATCCCGGTGGGGAGACCCAGTACTTC. It translates to CASGYHPGGETQYF.

This chain links TRBV6-2 or TRBV6-3 with TRBJ1-1; maybe TRBD1 (5 bases). Germline V lookup: CDR1 MNHEY, CDR2 SVGEGT. Between the trimmed V and J ends, which lost 0 bases and 4 bases, there was a span of 12 bases. The CDR3 totals 15 residues. The CDR3 DNA is TGTGCCAGCAGTTACTCACTTCCGGGGCTCACTGAAGCTTTCTTT. It specifies CASSYSLPGLTEAFF.

This clonotype was observed at least ten times. The rearrangement joins TRBV29-1 to TRBJ2-1; 8 bases map to TRBD1. V lost 1 base to trimming and J lost 8 bases; unmatched junction nucleotides: 4. Germline V gives CDR1 SQVTM, CDR2 ANQGSEA. CDR3 size: 13 residues. CDR3 region: CSVEGDRFDEQFF. CDR3 DNA sequence: TGCAGCGTTGAAGGGGACAGGTTCGATGAGCAGTTCTTC.

The V gene is TRBV30, the J gene TRBJ2-1, with 12 bases that match TRBD2. CDR1 GTSNPN and CDR2 SVGIG come from the germline V gene (reference sequence). V shed 0 bases, J shed 8 bases, and the junction held 2 bases outside the gene matches. The CDR3 extends over 14 amino acids. The CDR3 region has the DNA TGTGCCTGGAGTGTTCTAGCGGGGGGGGATGAGCAGTTCTTC. It specifies CAWSVLAGGDEQFF.

This clonotype has only a few counts. The chain combines TRBV5-1 with TRBJ1-2; tentatively, D is TRBD1 (5 bases). This CDR3 comprises 14 residues. The V gene lost 0 bases and the J gene lost 5 bases, with 11 bases spanning the gap. The germline gives CDR1 SGHRS, CDR2 YFSETQ. Here the CDR3 reads CASSLEAGRYGYTF. The CDR3 nucleotides read TGCGCCAGCAGCTTGGAGGCAGGGAGGTATGGCTACACCTTC. Looking up the rest from reference TRBV5-1 and TRBJ1-2 gives the full variable domain: KAGVTQTPRYLIKTRGQQVTLSCSPISGHRSVSWYQQTPGQGLQFLFEYFSETQRNKGNFPGRFSGRQFSNSRSEMNVSTLELGDSALYLCASSLEAGRYGYTFGSGTRLTVV.

In its sample, this clonotype was seen many times. This chain uses TRBV29-1 with TRBJ2-5, with D perhaps TRBD1 (6 bases). There are 17 residues in the CDR3. CDR1 and CDR2 (germline): SQVTM, ANQGSEA. The CDR3 nucleotides read TGCAGTTCAGCCTCTACTGGGACAATCGCCGGGCAAGAGACCCAGTACTTC. Amino acids: CSSASTGTIAGQETQYF.

The chain employs TRBV20-1 and TRBJ1-1; D not certain. CDR1 and CDR2 from the germline V gene are DFQATT and SNEGSKA (reference sequence). The V and J ends lost 3 bases and 6 bases respectively, with 14 bases between them. CDR3 length: 13 amino acids. The CDR3 loop reads CSASNRQSPEAFF. In DNA, the CDR3 is TGCAGTGCTAGTAACCGACAATCCCCTGAAGCTTTCTTT.

This clonotype was counted a few times. The chain joins TRBV4-3 to TRBJ1-2; a possible D gene is TRBD1 (5 bases). The CDR3 runs 16 residues. Deletions cut 3 bases from V and 8 bases from J, with 22 bases between. Looked up from germline, CDR1 is LGHNA and CDR2 is YSLEER. CDR3: CASSQGIGTPIRGYTF. The CDR3 nucleotides read TGCGCCAGCAGCCAGGGGATCGGGACCCCTATACGAGGCTACACCTTC.

The V call is TRBV6-6, the J call TRBJ1-6; D call uncertain. The germline CDR1 and CDR2 sequences are MNHNY and SVGAGI (reference sequence). The CDR3 spans 12 residues. Trimming shortened V by 6 bases and J by 12 bases, and 12 bases separated the two germline ends. In DNA, the CDR3 is TGTGCCAGCAGCCCAAGGGAAGTACCCCTCCACTTT. It codes for CASSPREVPLHF.

The rearrangement uses TRBV12-3 or TRBV12-4 and TRBJ1-1, with D possibly matching TRBD1 (5 bases). Trimming pared 7 bases from V and 8 bases from J, leaving 23 bases between. CDR3 size: 15 residues. The CDR3 DNA is TGTGCCAGCAACCCGGCGGGAAGGGGAAATCGGGAAGCTTTCTTT. Protein product: CASNPAGRGNREAFF.

This clonotype was counted between two and nine times. J is TRBJ2-3 and V is TRBV4-1; 7 bases fit TRBD2. Germline assignment: CDR1 MGHRA and CDR2 YSYEKL. V shed 3 bases and J 0 bases; nucleotides not matched to a gene: 12. The CDR3 contains 18 residues. CDR3 sequence reads: CASSHPRGGAGSTDTQYF. The CDR3 nucleotides are TGCGCCAGCAGCCATCCCCGGGGCGGAGCGGGGAGCACAGATACGCAGTATTTT.